Listed below are T cell receptor beta chains from one sample, sequenced in a study of shared clonotypes between healthy human individuals. The protocol was immunoSEQ multiplex PCR, while the TCRdb copy is restricted to in-frame clones and leaves out a portion. Among about 1.5 million clones listed, roughly 97% were seen once. The specimen was naive CD4+ T cells sorted from blood. These receptors all stem from a man aged 30 to 45 in good health. CDR3s include the opening cysteine and the closing phenylalanine or tryptophan. A D gene is named only where the DNA matches it firmly. Only part of the rows carry a size: once, few, many, or a class if the clone is expanded.

cdr3_aa cdr3_nt d_call v_call clone_size j_call
CATERELGNEQFF TGTGCCACCGAGCGGGAGTTAGGCAATGAGCAGTTCTTC TRBD2 TRBV15 - TRBJ2-1
CASSQGLVLTYEQYF TGTGCCAGCAGCCAAGGTCTAGTTTTGACCTACGAGCAGTACTTC - TRBV6-5 - TRBJ2-7
CASSLSSGTDTQYF TGTGCCAGCAGCTTGTCTAGCGGCACAGATACGCAGTATTTT - TRBV5-6 once TRBJ2-3
CASSFALILRQGLSNQPQHF TGTGCCAGCAGTTTCGCCTTAATACTCAGACAGGGATTGAGCAATCAGCCCCAGCATTTT TRBD1 TRBV28 - TRBJ1-5
CASSLYGTSGINEQFF TGTGCCAGCAGCTTATACGGGACTAGCGGTATCAATGAGCAGTTCTTC TRBD2 TRBV7-2 - TRBJ2-1
CASSLAGIDIQYF TGCGCCAGCAGCTTGGCAGGGATTGACATTCAGTACTTC - TRBV5-1 - TRBJ2-4
CASSHESAYEQYF TGTGCCAGCAGTCACGAGAGTGCCTACGAGCAGTACTTC - TRBV27 once TRBJ2-7
CASEQGTSGVQETQYF TGTGCCAGCGAACAGGGGACTAGCGGGGTACAAGAGACCCAGTACTTC - TRBV21-1 few TRBJ2-5
CASSVTPGGSMNEQFF TGTGCCAGCAGCGTAACGCCAGGCGGGAGTATGAATGAGCAGTTCTTC TRBD2 TRBV11-2 - TRBJ2-1
CASSSWRRSPFYDYGYTF TGTGCCAGCAGCTCTTGGAGGAGATCTCCATTCTATGACTATGGCTACACCTTC - TRBV5-4 - TRBJ1-2
CASSVATRLAGGPLGTDTQYF TGTGCCAGCAGCGTAGCTACGCGACTAGCGGGAGGGCCATTGGGGACAGATACGCAGTATTTT TRBD2 TRBV9 - TRBJ2-3
CASSILAGNTGELFF TGTGCCAGTAGTATACTAGCGGGAAACACCGGGGAGCTGTTTTTT TRBD2 TRBV19 - TRBJ2-2
CASSQGRLAGTQETQYF TGTGCCAGTAGCCAAGGTCGTCTAGCGGGAACCCAAGAGACCCAGTACTTC TRBD2 TRBV19 - TRBJ2-5
CASSLQSGLTYSYEQYF TGTGCCAGCAGTTTACAGTCGGGACTGACCTACTCCTACGAGCAGTACTTC - TRBV28 once TRBJ2-7
CASSSKNTEAFF TGTGCCAGCAGCTCCAAAAACACTGAAGCTTTCTTT - TRBV7-2 - TRBJ1-1
CASSLWGTGGNQPQHF TGTGCCAGCAGTTTATGGGGGACAGGCGGGAATCAGCCCCAGCATTTT TRBD1 TRBV27 - TRBJ1-5
CASSPTSPSTGELFF TGTGCCAGCAGCCCCACCTCCCCCTCCACCGGGGAGCTGTTTTTT - TRBV7-9 - TRBJ2-2
CASTFSGIYEQYF TGTGCCAGCACGTTTAGTGGTATTTACGAGCAGTACTTC - TRBV28 - TRBJ2-7
CASMERLAGTEQYF TGTGCCAGCATGGAGAGACTAGCGGGAACCGAGCAGTACTTC TRBD2 TRBV6-5 - TRBJ2-7
CASSSRTPYEQYF TGCGCCAGCAGCTCTCGAACCCCCTACGAGCAGTACTTC - TRBV4-3 - TRBJ2-7
CSARLIHEQYF TGCAGTGCTCGACTAATCCACGAGCAGTACTTC - TRBV20-1 - TRBJ2-7
CASRPDMNVNTQYF TGTGCCAGCAGACCGGACATGAACGTGAATACGCAGTATTTT - TRBV5-5 - TRBJ2-3
CASTGQGDTGELFF TGTGCCAGCACAGGACAGGGGGACACCGGGGAGCTGTTTTTT TRBD1 TRBV27 - TRBJ2-2
CASSQERLAVFYEQYF TGCGCCAGCAGCCAAGAGCGACTAGCGGTTTTCTACGAGCAGTACTTC TRBD2 TRBV4-3 - TRBJ2-7
CASSQAAGTSGSNTGELFF TGCGCCAGCAGCCAAGCTGCCGGGACTAGCGGGAGCAACACCGGGGAGCTGTTTTTT TRBD2 TRBV4-1 - TRBJ2-2
CASSLIPGGYGYTF TGCGCCAGCAGTCTTATACCAGGGGGCTATGGCTACACCTTC TRBD1 TRBV5-1 once TRBJ1-2
CASSLVGQGVQPQHF TGTGCCAGCAGCTTGGTGGGGCAGGGGGTTCAGCCCCAGCATTTT TRBD1 TRBV5-6 - TRBJ1-5
CASTLLVGGHNEQFF TGTGCCAGCACCCTACTGGTGGGAGGACACAATGAGCAGTTCTTC - TRBV27 - TRBJ2-1
CATSRDGIAKNIQYF TGTGCCACCAGCAGAGATGGCATAGCCAAAAACATTCAGTACTTC - TRBV15 - TRBJ2-4
CASSPHLQKDVQYF TGTGCCAGTAGTCCTCACTTGCAAAAAGACGTGCAGTACTTC - TRBV19 - TRBJ2-7
CASSYGSYEQYF TGCGCCAGCAGCTACGGGAGCTACGAGCAGTACTTC - TRBV5-1 few TRBJ2-7
CASSPRLTSGRINEQFF TGTGCCAGTAGTCCTCGACTGACTAGCGGGAGGATCAATGAGCAGTTCTTC TRBD2 TRBV19 - TRBJ2-1
CASSEVIQGSGELFF TGTGCCAGCAGTGAGGTTATTCAGGGCTCCGGGGAGCTGTTTTTT - TRBV6-1 - TRBJ2-2
CASRRTQTYEQYF TGTGCCAGCAGAAGGACTCAAACCTACGAGCAGTACTTC - TRBV7-2 - TRBJ2-7
CATSGRDRVTDTQYF TGTGCCACCAGCGGCCGGGACAGGGTCACAGATACGCAGTATTTT TRBD1 TRBV15 - TRBJ2-3
CASSPRPRGAGELFF TGTGCCAGCTCACCTAGGCCAAGGGGAGCCGGGGAGCTGTTTTTT - TRBV18 - TRBJ2-2
CASSTNGGGSYEQYF TGTGCCAGCAGCACAAACGGGGGCGGAAGCTACGAGCAGTACTTC - TRBV7-3 - TRBJ2-7
CASILQGGNTEAFF TGTGCCAGCATTCTCCAGGGGGGGAACACTGAAGCTTTCTTT TRBD1 TRBV6-6 - TRBJ1-1
CASSVVGTSSTGELFF TGTGCCAGCAGCGTAGTGGGCACCTCGAGCACCGGGGAGCTGTTTTTT - TRBV9 - TRBJ2-2
CASSTRQGGYGYTF TGTGCCAGTAGTACCAGACAGGGCGGCTATGGCTACACCTTC TRBD1 TRBV19 - TRBJ1-2
CASSLRLTGIGTDTQYF TGCGCCAGCAGCTTGAGGCTGACAGGGATCGGCACAGATACGCAGTATTTT TRBD1 TRBV5-1 - TRBJ2-3
CASSLSNMRRSSYNEQFF TGTGCCAGCAGTTTATCGAACATGAGGAGGAGCTCCTACAATGAGCAGTTCTTC - TRBV27 - TRBJ2-1
CASSLVGQVGYEQYF TGTGCCAGCAGCTTAGTAGGACAGGTTGGCTACGAGCAGTACTTC TRBD1 TRBV7-2 - TRBJ2-7
CASSLGTLYEQYF TGCGCCAGCAGCTTAGGGACCCTCTACGAGCAGTACTTC - TRBV5-1 - TRBJ2-7
CASSLGSGSYEQYF TGTGCCAGCAGCTTGGGTAGCGGGAGCTACGAGCAGTACTTC TRBD2 TRBV5-4 - TRBJ2-7
CASSPPVGGPAGANVLTF TGTGCCAGCTCACCACCGGTGGGTGGACCTGCTGGGGCCAACGTCCTGACTTTC - TRBV18 - TRBJ2-6
CACRTRNEQFF TGTGCCTGCAGGACACGGAATGAGCAGTTCTTC - TRBV30 - TRBJ2-1
CAISGETGRSNQPQHF TGTGCCATCAGTGGTGAGACAGGGAGGAGCAATCAGCCCCAGCATTTT TRBD1 TRBV10-3 - TRBJ1-5
CASSLGQLTYEQYF TGCGCCAGCAGCTTGGGCCAGCTCACCTACGAGCAGTACTTC - TRBV5-1 - TRBJ2-7
CASSLVGQADEQYF TGTGCCAGCAGCTTAGTGGGACAGGCGGACGAGCAGTACTTC TRBD1 TRBV7-9 - TRBJ2-7
CASSHKSGRESSYEQYF TGTGCCAGCAGTCACAAAAGCGGGAGGGAAAGCTCCTACGAGCAGTACTTC TRBD2 TRBV28 - TRBJ2-7
CASSYIGNTEAFF TGTGCCAGCAGTTATATTGGGAACACTGAAGCTTTCTTT - TRBV6-5 - TRBJ1-1
CASSGTGGPPSTDTQYF TGTGCCAGCAGTGGCACAGGGGGTCCCCCTAGCACAGATACGCAGTATTTT TRBD1 TRBV25-1 - TRBJ2-3
CASSQTESSGNTIYF TGTGCCAGCAGCCAGACAGAAAGCTCTGGAAACACCATATATTTT - TRBV4-2 - TRBJ1-3
CASSLEAGSTGANVLTF TGCGCCAGCAGCCTTGAGGCGGGTTCTACTGGGGCCAACGTCCTGACTTTC - TRBV4-3 - TRBJ2-6
CASTLDRSKNIQYF TGTGCCAGTACCCTGGACAGGTCCAAAAACATTCAGTACTTC TRBD1 TRBV19 - TRBJ2-4
CASSPRGSGHTDTQYF TGTGCCAGCAGCCCTCGGGGTAGCGGACACACAGATACGCAGTATTTT - TRBV11-1 - TRBJ2-3
CASSLGGLAGGRSYEQYF TGCGCCAGCAGCTTGGGGGGACTAGCGGGAGGGAGGTCCTACGAGCAGTACTTC TRBD2 TRBV5-1 once TRBJ2-7
CASSLGGRWADTQYF TGTGCCAGCAGTCTTGGCGGGAGGTGGGCAGATACGCAGTATTTT TRBD2 TRBV2 once TRBJ2-3